This T cell receptor beta chain is from a study of beta chain features in type 1 diabetes. The CDR3 runs 15 residues. J gave up 0 bases and V 7 bases, and 7 bases lay outside the gene matches. Germline values: CDR1 GTSNPN, CDR2 SVGIG (reference sequence). Over 95% purity was reached by all sorted populations. Study observations and caveats: There was a moderate but significant shortening of TCRB CDR3s in all four CD4+ subsets of Type 1 diabetes patients. The study left unresolved whether HLA type influences TCRB rearrangement. Insertions at VDJ junctions were less frequent in type 1 diabetes patients. These patients also deleted more nucleotides at the same junctions.

The whole isolated RNA underwent reverse transcription, so sequencing captured expressed TCRB transcripts. Produced via immunoSEQ multiplex PCR; TCRdb's table is partial and in-frame only. The top ten hold just under 0.035% of the sample, which has some 230,000 clones, over 8.5% seen once. A note on this clone: Its target is unknown.

The V call is TRBV30, the J call TRBJ2-1; 9 bases align to TRBD2. This clonotype was obtained from a woman between 18 and 29 years old in good health. The sequenced sample consisted of naive CD4+ T cells from blood. CDR3 coding DNA: TGTGCCTCCTCCCCAGCGGGGGGCTCCTACAATGAGCAGTTCTTC. As protein: CASSPAGGSYNEQFF.